These T cell receptor beta chains were read from a single sample in a study of blood T cells in healthy people across ages. In TCRdb, the 5' RACE reads were re-called with MiXCR into one record per CDR3 protein. There are hundreds of thousands of distinct CDR3 sequences in the sample; roughly 45% occur only once, and more than 20% lies in the top ten. The sequenced material came from blood. The receptor source for this set is a woman between 55 and 75 years old in good health. Each CDR3 is given with its conserved first and last residue. The order of the fields is D gene, clone size, V gene, J gene, CDR3 DNA, CDR3 protein. A D gene is named only where the DNA matches it firmly. Clone size is not always given. Where it is, it says once, few, many or a class for expanded clones.

-,-,TRBV5-1,TRBJ1-6,TGCGCCAGCAGATGGGGGCCAGCTAATTCACCCCTCCACTTT,CASRWGPANSPLHF
-,many,TRBV5-1,TRBJ2-1,TGCGCCAGCAGCTCCGGCGACCTGGCGGCCTACAATGAGCAGTTCTTC,CASSSGDLAAYNEQFF
-,-,TRBV7-3,TRBJ2-7,TGTGCCAGCGCCCCCAGAATAGGTCTCTCCTACAATGAGCAGTACTTC,CASAPRIGLSYNEQYF
-,medium-sized,TRBV27,TRBJ2-5,TGTGCCAGCAGTTTATTTGCCCAAGAGACCCAGTACTTC,CASSLFAQETQYF
-,few,TRBV7-2,TRBJ2-7,TGTGCCAGCAGCTTAGAGGCGGGATCCTACAATGAGCAGTACTTC,CASSLEAGSYNEQYF
-,-,TRBV20-1,TRBJ1-1,TGCAGTGCTAGAGGTACTTTGGACACTGAAGCTTTCTTT,CSARGTLDTEAFF
-,once,TRBV20-1,TRBJ1-4,TGCAGTGCGTTAAAAGGGACCAATGAAAAACTGTTTTTT,CSALKGTNEKLFF
-,-,TRBV4-1,TRBJ2-7,TGCGCCAGCAGCCAAGAAGGAAATCGGTACGAGCAGTACTTC,CASSQEGNRYEQYF
TRBD2,-,TRBV7-2,TRBJ2-1,TGTGCCAGCAGGGGGTTACTAGCGGGGAATGAGCAGTTCTTC,CASRGLLAGNEQFF
-,-,TRBV20-1,TRBJ2-1,TGCAGTGCCATCACCGGTGGGGGCGTCTACAATGAGCAGTTCTTC,CSAITGGGVYNEQFF
-,-,TRBV12-3/TRBV12-4,TRBJ1-6,TGTGCCAGCAGTGCTCTGAGGTCACCCCTCCACTTT,CASSALRSPLHF
-,-,TRBV18,TRBJ1-5,TGTGCCAGCTCCCCCGGGACAAATAATCAGCCCCAGCATTTT,CASSPGTNNQPQHF
-,few,TRBV20-1,TRBJ1-5,TGCAGTGCTAGAAGTCCTCAGGTTGCGGGCAATCAGCCCCAGCATTTT,CSARSPQVAGNQPQHF
-,-,TRBV29-1,TRBJ1-5,TGCAGCGCCATACGGGGGCCCAGCAATCAGCCCCAGCATTTT,CSAIRGPSNQPQHF
TRBD1,few,TRBV20-1,TRBJ2-7,TGCAGTGCTAGAAGGGGACAGGGGGGTCTTTACAATGAGCAGTACTTC,CSARRGQGGLYNEQYF
-,many,TRBV27,TRBJ1-5,TGTGCCAGCAGTACTAGCAATCAGCCCCAGCATTTT,CASSTSNQPQHF
TRBD1,-,TRBV29-1,TRBJ2-1,TGCAGCATTACCAGGGACAGCATTATTTTGAATGAGCAGTTCTTC,CSITRDSIILNEQFF
TRBD1,-,TRBV7-2,TRBJ2-5,TGTGCCAGCAGCTTATCATCCACAGGGGTGGAGACCCAGTACTTC,CASSLSSTGVETQYF
TRBD1,few,TRBV9,TRBJ1-1,TGTGCCAGCAGCGCTAGGACAGGAGGGCACACTGAAGCTTTCTTT,CASSARTGGHTEAFF
TRBD2,-,TRBV12-3/TRBV12-4,TRBJ2-3,TGTGCCAGCAGCCTACCGAGGTCTAGCGGGAGGGCAGATACGCGGTATTTT,CASSLPRSSGRADTRYF
-,once,TRBV20-1,TRBJ1-2,TGCAGTGCTAGTCTGTTATCGGGGGATCGGGACTATGGCTACACCTTC,CSASLLSGDRDYGYTF
-,-,TRBV7-9,TRBJ2-7,TGTGCCAGCAGAGTAGACAGTTCCTACAATGAGCAGTACTTC,CASRVDSSYNEQYF
TRBD1,many,TRBV5-1,TRBJ2-5,TGCGCCAGCAGCGGCAGGGGGCAAGAGACCCAGTACTTC,CASSGRGQETQYF
TRBD1,-,TRBV5-1,TRBJ1-1,TGCGCCAGCAGCGCAACAGGGGCGAGCACTGAAGCTTTCTTT,CASSATGASTEAFF
TRBD2,many,TRBV28,TRBJ2-5,TGTGCCAGCAGTTTATTAGGGACTAGCGGGATACAAGAGACCCAGTACTTC,CASSLLGTSGIQETQYF
-,many,TRBV12-3/TRBV12-4,TRBJ2-7,TGTGCCAGCACCCTCATGAGGGGAACCTACGAGCAGTACTTC,CASTLMRGTYEQYF
-,few,TRBV28,TRBJ1-4,TGTGCCAGCGCCTCTGAAAAACTGTTTTTT,CASASEKLFF
-,-,TRBV10-3,TRBJ1-6,TGTGCCATAGGAGAAAGAGGGGATTCACCCCTCCACTTT,CAIGERGDSPLHF
TRBD2,few,TRBV4-3,TRBJ2-7,TGCGCCAGCAGCCATACTAGCGGGAGGCCCCACGAGCAGTACTTC,CASSHTSGRPHEQYF
-,-,TRBV7-9,TRBJ2-5,TGTGCCAGCAGCTTACGAAGTGATATCCGGGAGCAGTACTTC,CASSLRSDIREQYF
-,-,TRBV12-3/TRBV12-4,TRBJ2-3,TGTGCCAGCAGTTTAAGGGGTGAGGCAGATACGCAGTATTTT,CASSLRGEADTQYF
-,-,TRBV7-8,TRBJ2-1,TGTGCCAGCAGCTTAGTGAGAGGGTTCAATGAGCAGTTCTTC,CASSLVRGFNEQFF
-,-,TRBV7-3,TRBJ2-7,TGTGCCAGCAGCTCTGACAGGCTACCCATGGGGTACGAGCAGTACTTC,CASSSDRLPMGYEQYF
TRBD1,-,TRBV11-2,TRBJ2-7,TGTGCCAGCAGCTTTAACCGGGACAGGGCATTCTACGAGCAGTACTTC,CASSFNRDRAFYEQYF
TRBD1,-,TRBV4-3,TRBJ1-2,TGCGCCAGCAGCCAAGATACGACAGGGGGTGGCTACACCTTC,CASSQDTTGGGYTF
TRBD1,few,TRBV15,TRBJ2-2,TGTGCCACCAGCCGTCACAGGGGGAACACCGGGGAGCTGTTTTTT,CATSRHRGNTGELFF
TRBD2,few,TRBV20-1,TRBJ2-1,TGCAGTGCCCCACTAGCGGGAGCTAGACCCTACAATGAGCAGTTCTTC,CSAPLAGARPYNEQFF
TRBD2,-,TRBV7-6,TRBJ2-5,TGTGCCAGCAGCTTGGGCGGCGGGAGGATGGAGACCCAGTACTTC,CASSLGGGRMETQYF
-,-,TRBV19,TRBJ2-3,TGTGCCAGTAGTACCAAGCGGACAGTATCCGATACGCAGTATTTT,CASSTKRTVSDTQYF
-,few,TRBV30,TRBJ1-5,TGTGCCTGGAGTGAAGTGGGGAGTCAGCCCCAGCATTTT,CAWSEVGSQPQHF
-,-,TRBV20-1,TRBJ2-6,TGCAGTGCTAATATGGGGTTATCTGGGGCCAACGTCCTGACTTTC,CSANMGLSGANVLTF
-,-,TRBV20-1,TRBJ1-5,TGCAGTGCTCTCCAGGGAGAACGCAATCAGCCCCAGCATTTT,CSALQGERNQPQHF
TRBD1,-,TRBV27,TRBJ1-5,TGTGCCAGCTGGACAGGGGACAATCAGCCCCAGCATTTT,CASWTGDNQPQHF
-,many,TRBV5-1,TRBJ1-2,TGCGCCAGCAGCTTGGTAGGCGGCAGCTTGGAGAACTATGGCTACACCTTC,CASSLVGGSLENYGYTF
-,many,TRBV29-1,TRBJ2-7,TGCAGCGTTGAGGGCCGAGACCCTCCCTACGAGCAGTACTTC,CSVEGRDPPYEQYF
TRBD2,-,TRBV5-4,TRBJ2-3,TGTGCCAGCAGCCTCGGGACTAGCGGGAGGAGGAACACAGATACGCAGTATTTT,CASSLGTSGRRNTDTQYF
-,-,TRBV5-1,TRBJ2-1,TGCGCCAGCAGCCCGCGGGACCTTATTAATGAGCAGTTCTTC,CASSPRDLINEQFF
-,few,TRBV6-5,TRBJ2-1,TGTGCCAGCAATCTCAGGGGCCCATACAATGAGCAGTTCTTC,CASNLRGPYNEQFF
-,many,TRBV11-3,TRBJ2-5,TGTGCCAGCAGCTTAGGGTACCAAGAGACCCAGTACTTC,CASSLGYQETQYF
TRBD1,few,TRBV3-1,TRBJ1-2,TGTGCCAGCAGCCCGGACAGGGGCCCGAGTGGCTACACCTTC,CASSPDRGPSGYTF
-,few,TRBV15,TRBJ2-1,TGTGCCACCAGCAGAGCTCAGGGAAAGTACAATGAGCAGTTCTTC,CATSRAQGKYNEQFF
TRBD2,-,TRBV20-1,TRBJ2-5,TGCAGTGCTAGAGCCAATAACTACGCGGGGGGTTTCAATGAGCAGTACTTC,CSARANNYAGGFNEQYF
-,-,TRBV10-3,TRBJ2-1,TGTGCCATCAGGGGGGACAACCACAATGAGCAGTTCTTC,CAIRGDNHNEQFF
TRBD2,many,TRBV7-3,TRBJ2-1,TGTGCCAGCAGCCTCACTAGCGGGGTCGAAAATGAGCAGTTCTTC,CASSLTSGVENEQFF
TRBD1,few,TRBV11-1,TRBJ2-1,TGTGCCAGCAGCTTGGGACAGGGGGGCGATGAGCAGTTCTTC,CASSLGQGGDEQFF
TRBD1,few,TRBV7-2,TRBJ2-7,TGTGCCAGCAGCTTAGTTGCAGGGGGCACCTACAATGAGCAGTACTTC,CASSLVAGGTYNEQYF
-,many,TRBV9,TRBJ2-7,TGTGCCAGCAGCGTGGGGCAGCGAACTTACGAGCAGTACTTC,CASSVGQRTYEQYF
-,-,TRBV5-1,TRBJ2-3,TGCGCCAGCAGCTTAGAGACTAGCAGGGGACGAGATACGCAGTATTTT,CASSLETSRGRDTQYF
TRBD1,few,TRBV9,TRBJ2-3,TGTGCCAGCAGCTCCAGGGGGCTTGGGGAGACAGATACGCAGTATTTT,CASSSRGLGETDTQYF